These 21 T cell receptor beta chains originate from one sample sequenced in a study of blood T cell repertoires in COVID-19. Repertoires were generated with immunoSEQ multiplex PCR, while TCRdb's copy carries only in-frame clones and drops some. The top ten hold around 42% of the sample, which has 38,000 or so clones, around four fifths seen once. The sequenced sample consisted of peripheral blood. The receptor source for this set is a human donor in a cohort sampled during active or convalescent COVID-19. The donor label of this sample is uncertain.

This clone came up a few times. This chain connects TRBV5-6 to TRBJ2-3, with D uncertain. The V gene's germline CDR1 is SGHDT and CDR2 YYEEEE. The CDR3 is 11 amino acids. The V and J ends lost 3 bases and 6 bases respectively, with 5 bases between them. CDR3 amino acids: CASSSVDTQYF. CDR3 coding DNA: TGTGCCAGCAGCTCGGTGGATACGCAGTATTTT.

The chain joins TRBV6-2 or TRBV6-3 to TRBJ2-1; 12 bases agree with TRBD2. V shed 5 bases and J 7 bases; nucleotides not matched to a gene: 3. CDR1 MNHEY and CDR2 SVGEGT come from the germline V gene. The CDR3 is 14 amino acids. The CDR3 spells CASSRGLAGNEQFF. The CDR3 nucleotides are TGTGCCAGCAGTAGAGGACTAGCGGGAAATGAGCAGTTCTTC.

The gene calls are TRBV9 and TRBJ2-2; TRBD2 aligns across 9 bases. With V trimmed by 2 bases and J by 1 base, 3 bases remained unmatched. Germline loops: CDR1 SGDLS, CDR2 YYNGEE. The CDR3 has 16 amino acids. For the CDR3, the DNA is TGTGCCAGCAGCGTGCAGACTAGCGGGAACACCGGGGAGCTGTTTTTT. Its protein is CASSVQTSGNTGELFF.

This clone showed up just a few times. The chain combines TRBV11-2 with TRBJ2-7; the D gene is possibly TRBD1 (5 bases). Germline V gene sequence: CDR1 SGHAT, CDR2 FQNNGV. Trimming stripped 10 bases from V and 6 bases from J, with 19 bases between. The CDR3 runs to 13 residues. The CDR3 sequence: CATMGPLILEQYF. In DNA, the CDR3 is TGTGCCACCATGGGGCCGCTGATTCTCGAGCAGTACTTC.

V is TRBV7-2 and J is TRBJ2-3, with D tentatively TRBD2 (6 bases). The CDR3 sequence is 13 residues long. Deletions cut 8 bases from V and 0 bases from J, with 9 bases between. The germline CDR1 and CDR2 sequences are SGHTA and FQGNSA. This chain's CDR3 is CASGTPSTDTQYF. CDR3 sequence (DNA): TGTGCCAGCGGGACTCCTAGCACAGATACGCAGTATTTT.

The chain combines TRBV27 with TRBJ1-2, with 7 bases that match TRBD1. Losses at the gene ends were 5 bases for V and 2 bases for J; bases not matched to a gene: 2. CDR3 length: 13 amino acids. Looked up from germline, CDR1 is MNHEY and CDR2 is SMNVEV (reference sequence). This CDR3 is CASSRQGNYGYTF. The CDR3 DNA reads TGTGCCAGCAGTAGACAGGGAAACTATGGCTACACCTTC.

The V call is TRBV5-8, the J call TRBJ1-1; no definite D call. Trimming took off 0 bases at V and 8 bases at J, with 17 bases between the two ends. Per germline, CDR1 SGHTS and CDR2 YDEGEE. The length of the CDR3 is 15 residues. The CDR3 nucleotides are TGTGCCAGCAGCTTGGCCCTCGTGGGGAGAGGAGAAGCTTTCTTT. It encodes CASSLALVGRGEAFF.

Points on this clone: Other DNA sequences in the sample encode the same CDR3. The genes are TRBV18 and TRBJ1-1, with 7 nucleotides matching TRBD1. Germline assignment: CDR1 KGHSH and CDR2 LQKENI. CDR3 length equals 14 residues. Trimming at V came to 4 bases and at J to 1 base, leaving 3 bases not matched to a gene. The DNA for the CDR3 is TGTGCCAGCTCACGGGACAGTAAGAACACTGAAGCTTTCTTT. Encoded protein: CASSRDSKNTEAFF.

The chain couples TRBV25-1 to TRBJ2-7, with TRBD1 matching 7 bases. The CDR3 runs 17 residues. CDR1 and CDR2 from the germline V gene are MGHDK and SYGVNS. J was trimmed by 0 bases and V by 4 bases; bases with no gene match: 12. This chain's CDR3 is CASSAGKGDRSSYEQYF. The CDR3 coding sequence is TGTGCCAGCAGTGCGGGGAAGGGGGACAGAAGCTCCTACGAGCAGTACTTC.

CDR3 in DNA: TGTGCCAGCAACAGGCCTCCTAACTATGGCTACACCTTC. It is translated as CASNRPPNYGYTF. The gene calls are TRBV9 and TRBJ1-2, with D possibly matching TRBD1 (5 bases). V was shortened by 6 bases and J by 0 bases, with 9 bases between the two germline ends. Germline V CDR1 and CDR2: SGDLS, YYNGEE. This CDR3 has 13 residues.

This chain connects TRBV7-9 to TRBJ2-4, with 8 bases fitting TRBD1. CDR1 is SEHNR and CDR2 is FQNEAQ in the germline V gene (reference sequence). Trimming at V came to 0 bases and at J to 8 bases, leaving 0 bases not matched to a gene. This CDR3 has 13 residues. CDR3 protein: CASSLAQGDIQYF. Written as DNA, the CDR3 is TGTGCCAGCAGCTTAGCACAGGGGGACATTCAGTACTTC.

J is TRBJ2-5 and V is TRBV11-3; 9 nucleotides line up with TRBD1. CDR1 is SGHNT, CDR2 YENEEA, per germline. V trimming: 5 bases; J trimming: 5 bases; junction bases outside the gene matches: 9. This CDR3 spans 15 amino acids. CDR3 sequence (DNA): TGTGCCAGCAGCCCTTACAGGGGGCGTCTGGAGACCCAGTACTTC. It yields the protein CASSPYRGRLETQYF.

The genes are TRBV30 and TRBJ1-2; no clear D gene. The ends were cut back, 4 bases at V and 4 bases at J, with 16 bases in the middle. CDR3 length: 14 amino acids. Looked up from germline, CDR1 is GTSNPN and CDR2 is SVGIG (reference sequence). CDR3 residues: CAWKIKGEGYGYTF. CDR3 nucleotides: TGTGCCTGGAAAATTAAGGGAGAAGGCTATGGCTACACCTTC.

This rearrangement joins TRBV11-2 to TRBJ1-5; D gene ambiguous. Trimming took 2 bases from V and 0 from J, leaving 5 bases between them. Germline CDR1 SGHAT, CDR2 FQNNGV. The CDR3 loop spans 14 amino acids. DNA of the CDR3: TGTGCCAGCAGCTTACACAGTAGCAATCAGCCCCAGCATTTT. Translation gives CASSLHSSNQPQHF. The whole variable domain, remainder taken from reference TRBV11-2 and TRBJ1-5, is EAGVAQSPRYKIIEKRQSVAFWCNPISGHATLYWYQQILGQGPKLLIQFQNNGVVDDSQLPKDRFSAERLKGVDSTLKIQPAKLEDSAVYLCASSLHSSNQPQHFGDGTRLSIL.

The chain uses TRBV7-2 and TRBJ1-2; 8 positions agree with TRBD1. Per germline, CDR1 SGHTA and CDR2 FQGNSA. There are 16 residues in the CDR3. V gave up 3 bases and J gave up 2 bases; unmatched junction bases: 8. As DNA, the CDR3 is TGTGCCAGCAGCTTGGATACAGGGGGAGGGAACTATGGCTACACCTTC. Amino acids: CASSLDTGGGNYGYTF.

This clone was found once. Here the CDR3 reads CASSQGVGRDTQYF. Here the CDR3 DNA reads TGTGCCAGCAGCCAAGGAGTTGGGAGAGATACGCAGTATTTT. The V and J genes are TRBV3-1 (or the pseudogene TRBV3-2) and TRBJ2-3, with TRBD2 as a possible D gene (5 bases). Germline V gene sequence: CDR1 LGHDT, CDR2 YNNKEL (reference sequence). This CDR3 spans 14 amino acids. With 1 base removed from V and 5 bases from J, the gap between germline ends came to 10 bases.

The chain is built from TRBV7-3 and TRBJ2-5, with 7 bases matching TRBD1. Germline V gene sequence: CDR1 SGHTA, CDR2 FQGTGA. Unmatched junction bases numbered 3, after V lost 4 bases and J lost 4 bases. CDR3 length equals 13 residues. This chain's CDR3 is CASSSNRGETQYF. CDR3 DNA sequence: TGTGCCAGCAGCTCGAACAGGGGAGAGACCCAGTACTTC.

Here the CDR3 reads CASSRQATNEKLFF. In nucleotides, the CDR3 is TGTGCCAGTAGTCGACAGGCAACTAATGAAAAACTGTTTTTT. The chain joins TRBV19 to TRBJ1-4; D possibly corresponds to TRBD1 (6 bases). V was pared by 5 bases and J by 0 bases, with 7 bases between. Germline CDR1 is LNHDA and CDR2 is SQIVND (reference sequence). This CDR3 comprises 14 residues.

This clone has only a few counts. The J gene is TRBJ2-5, the V gene TRBV5-1, with TRBD2 matching over 7 bases. Germline V gene sequence: CDR1 SGHRS, CDR2 YFSETQ. J was trimmed by 4 bases and V by 6 bases; bases with no gene match: 6. CDR3 length: 13 amino acids. The CDR3 DNA follows: TGCGCCAGCACCCTGACTAGCCGAGAGACCCAGTACTTC. This gives the protein CASTLTSRETQYF.

This clone was picked up a small number of times. The chain is built from TRBV30 and TRBJ1-1, with D uncertain. The CDR3 sequence is 14 residues long. V lost 3 bases, J lost 1 base, and 12 bases lay in between. Germline assignment: CDR1 GTSNPN and CDR2 SVGIG (reference sequence). CDR3 sequence (DNA): TGTGCCTGGAGAGTTACACAGAGGAACACTGAAGCTTTCTTT. Residues: CAWRVTQRNTEAFF.

The rearrangement links TRBV11-2 to TRBJ1-1; 9 nucleotides align to TRBD1. With V trimmed by 1 base and J by 1 base, 4 bases remained unmatched. Germline V gene data show CDR1 as SGHAT and CDR2 as FQNNGV. This CDR3 comprises 16 residues. Here the CDR3 DNA reads TGTGCCAGCAGCTTAGTTGGGACAGGGAGGAACACTGAAGCTTTCTTT. Translating it yields CASSLVGTGRNTEAFF.